What follows describes a single TCR beta chain. The source of the sample is a study of cytomegalovirus exposure and HLA in healthy donors. Researchers ran the PCR with 60 Vbeta and 13 Jbeta primers. Original processing methods: An analysis performed later counted roughly 80 million unique TCR beta chains (around 10 million of them shared). The repertoire was sequenced with immunoSEQ multiplex PCR; TCRdb's copy has only in-frame clones and lacks some. The V and J calls and the clone size are those of that table, but D and trimming were determined from the DNA. The data show 90,000 to 120,000 clones, with 81% seen just once and around 2.3% held by the top ten. This TCR was sampled from a man aged 30 to 45 in good health and CMV-seronegative. The sequenced sample consisted of PBMCs.

The DNA for the CDR3 is TGTGCCAGCAGCTTCTCAGCGGGGGTTCGGCGGGGGCTTATATGGGACTACGAGCAGTACTTC. Its translation: CASSFSAGVRRGLIWDYEQYF. This chain connects TRBV7-3 to TRBJ2-7; 8 bases align to TRBD2. After removal of 3 bases from V and 3 bases from J, the junction contained 25 bases not matched to a gene. The CDR3 covers 21 residues. Germline assignment: CDR1 SGHTA and CDR2 FQGTGA.